Listed below are T cell receptor beta chains from one sample, sequenced in a study of persistence of HIV-infected CD4 T cells. Their recognized antigens are unknown. Sequenced by immunoSEQ multiplex PCR; TCRdb stores in-frame clones only, minus some. This table holds tens of thousands of clones, 74% found once. Sample: CD4+ T cells sorted from PBMCs after roughly 18-hour stimulation, taken from a patient who received antiretroviral therapy. The receptors here all came from an adult man with HIV who was CMV-seropositive. The CDR3 runs from the conserved cysteine through the conserved F or W. D genes are given only for firm matches. The size field is filled for only some rows; it gives once, few, many or a size class.

TGTGCCAGTAGTATAGGTGGGGCCGGGAGATGGAATCAGCCCCAGCATTTT	CASSIGGAGRWNQPQHF	-	-	TRBV19	TRBJ1-5
TGTGCCAGTAGTATAGGGCAGGGGGACCAAGAGACCCAGTACTTC	CASSIGQGDQETQYF	-	TRBD1	TRBV19	TRBJ2-5
TGTGCCAGCAGCAAACAGGTCGATAATGAAAAACTGTTTTTT	CASSKQVDNEKLFF	-	-	TRBV4-2	TRBJ1-4
TGTGCCAGCCGGGACAGAAGAAACACTGAAGCTTTCTTT	CASRDRRNTEAFF	-	TRBD1	TRBV25-1	TRBJ1-1
TGTGCCAGCTCACCACGGGGGGTAGGGGCCGAGCAGTACTTC	CASSPRGVGAEQYF	-	-	TRBV18	TRBJ2-7
TGTGCCAGCAGTAAGATAGGGGGCGCTGGAAAACTGTTTTTT	CASSKIGGAGKLFF	-	TRBD1	TRBV28	TRBJ1-4
TGCGCCAGCAGCTTGGCCACCAGATCCTACGAGCAGTACTTC	CASSLATRSYEQYF	-	-	TRBV5-1	TRBJ2-7
TGTGCCAGTAGTATCAGGGGGGATCGGAGCAATCAGCCCCAGCATTTT	CASSIRGDRSNQPQHF	-	TRBD1	TRBV19	TRBJ1-5
TGTGCCAGCAGCTTACAGCAGGGCGGGAGATCCAAAAACATTCAGTACTTC	CASSLQQGGRSKNIQYF	-	TRBD2	TRBV7-9	TRBJ2-4
TGTGCCAGCAGCTCGTCCGGGACTAGCGGGGTTCACGAGCAGTACTTC	CASSSSGTSGVHEQYF	once	TRBD2	TRBV5-4	TRBJ2-7
TGTGCCATCAGTGAGACGGGACAGGGGACAGATACGCAGTATTTT	CAISETGQGTDTQYF	-	TRBD1	TRBV10-3	TRBJ2-3
TGCGCCAGCAGCGGAGTCGACCCGCGGGGATGCGGTGAGCAGTTCTTC	CASSGVDPRGCGEQFF	-	-	TRBV5-1	TRBJ2-1
TGCAGTGCGAGCAGCAATCAGCCCCAGCATTTT	CSASSNQPQHF	once	-	TRBV20-1	TRBJ1-5
TGTGCCAGCACCCCGGGAGGGTTAGACTACGAGCAGTACTTC	CASTPGGLDYEQYF	medium-sized	TRBD2	TRBV28	TRBJ2-7
TGTGCCAGCAGTTACGGCGACAGGGAGGGCGAGCAGTACTTC	CASSYGDREGEQYF	-	-	TRBV6-5	TRBJ2-7
TGTGCCAGCAGCCAAGCTGCCAGGGGGCCCCCTGGGGCCAACGTCCTGACTTTC	CASSQAARGPPGANVLTF	-	TRBD1	TRBV3-1/TRBV3-2	TRBJ2-6
TGTGCCAGCAGCTTAGAAAGGACTAGCGGGGGCACAGATACGCAGTATTTT	CASSLERTSGGTDTQYF	-	TRBD2	TRBV7-2	TRBJ2-3
TGTGCCAGCAGTTTAAGGTTCGGAGACGCTTTCTTT	CASSLRFGDAFF	-	-	TRBV12-3/TRBV12-4	TRBJ1-1
TGTGCCAGCAGTTCCGACAGGGGGCTTACTGAAGCTTTCTTT	CASSSDRGLTEAFF	-	TRBD1	TRBV28	TRBJ1-1
TGTGCCAGCAGCCAAGGGCCAGGCAGTGGAAACACCATATATTTT	CASSQGPGSGNTIYF	-	-	TRBV3-1/TRBV3-2	TRBJ1-3
TGTGCCAGCAGCCACGCGACAGGCTCTGGGGCCAACGTCCTGACTTTC	CASSHATGSGANVLTF	few	-	TRBV14	TRBJ2-6
TGTGCCAGCAGTTTAGGTACAGGTGAAGCTTTCTTT	CASSLGTGEAFF	-	-	TRBV12-3/TRBV12-4	TRBJ1-1
TGTGCCAGCAGCCCATGGACAGGGGGAGCCGGGGAGCTGTTTTTT	CASSPWTGGAGELFF	-	TRBD1	TRBV7-3	TRBJ2-2
TGTGCCAGCAGCCGAGGTCGGGCAGGGGGCAATTACGAGCAGTACTTC	CASSRGRAGGNYEQYF	-	TRBD1	TRBV5-4	TRBJ2-7
TGTGCCAGCAGTTTACTTGGACAGCAATACAATGAGCAGTTCTTC	CASSLLGQQYNEQFF	-	-	TRBV28	TRBJ2-1
TGTGCCAGCAGTGCAAAGTTCGGAGGGTCAGAGGAAAAACTGTTTTTT	CASSAKFGGSEEKLFF	-	-	TRBV6-1	TRBJ1-4
TGTGCCAGCAGGTCGGGGCCGGAGGTGAATTCACCCCTCCACTTT	CASRSGPEVNSPLHF	-	-	TRBV2	TRBJ1-6
TGTGCCAGCAGCCCCCGAGACCATGGCTACACCTTC	CASSPRDHGYTF	-	-	TRBV7-6	TRBJ1-2
TGTGCCAGCAGCTTCTTTGTGAACACTGAAGCTTTCTTT	CASSFFVNTEAFF	-	-	TRBV7-3	TRBJ1-1
TGTGCCAGCAGCTTCGACAGGGGGCAATACGAGCAGTACTTC	CASSFDRGQYEQYF	-	TRBD1	TRBV7-9	TRBJ2-7
TGCGCCAGCAGTTTTAACAGGGGCACCTACAATGAGCAGTTCTTC	CASSFNRGTYNEQFF	few	TRBD1	TRBV5-1	TRBJ2-1
TGTGCCAGCGGACAGGTCTTTAATTCACCCCTCCACTTT	CASGQVFNSPLHF	once	TRBD1	TRBV2	TRBJ1-6
TGTGCCAGCAGCTCGGATGTAGATACGCAGTATTTT	CASSSDVDTQYF	-	-	TRBV7-9	TRBJ2-3
TGTGCCAGCAGCACTATGATAGCGGGGGTGGAGTATTTT	CASSTMIAGVEYF	-	TRBD2	TRBV7-2	TRBJ2-3
TGTGCCAGCAGCTTGAGAGAGGGGCGGGCTTTCTTT	CASSLREGRAFF	-	-	TRBV7-6	TRBJ1-1
TGTGCCAGCAGCCAAAAAAATCAGCCCCAGCATTTT	CASSQKNQPQHF	-	-	TRBV7-4	TRBJ1-5
TGTGCCAGCTCACGTGGACGAGACACCGGGGAGCTGTTTTTT	CASSRGRDTGELFF	-	-	TRBV18	TRBJ2-2
TGTGCCAGCAGCCCTCGGACAGGGGAGTATGGCTACACCTTC	CASSPRTGEYGYTF	-	TRBD1	TRBV7-2	TRBJ1-2
TGTGCCAGCCGGGGTGGCACCTCTGGGGCCAACGTCCTGACTTTC	CASRGGTSGANVLTF	-	-	TRBV4-2	TRBJ2-6
TGTGCCAGTAGTGCCGACAGGGGAAGAGGCTACGAGCAGTACTTC	CASSADRGRGYEQYF	medium-sized	TRBD1	TRBV19	TRBJ2-7
TGTGCCAGCTATCGAGGTACAGCCTACGAGCAGTACTTC	CASYRGTAYEQYF	-	-	TRBV28	TRBJ2-7
TGCGCCAGCAGCTTAGACGGAACTGGGGCCAACGTCCTGACTTTC	CASSLDGTGANVLTF	-	-	TRBV5-1	TRBJ2-6
TGTGCCAGCAGTTTTAACGGAGTTCCCCTCCACTTT	CASSFNGVPLHF	-	-	TRBV12-3/TRBV12-4	TRBJ1-6
TGTGCCAGCACGTTGGGGACTAGCGGGGGGCTATACAATGAGCAGTTCTTC	CASTLGTSGGLYNEQFF	-	TRBD2	TRBV27	TRBJ2-1
TGTGCCAGCAGCTTTGAACAGATCTCCTACGAGCAGTACTTC	CASSFEQISYEQYF	-	-	TRBV5-5	TRBJ2-7